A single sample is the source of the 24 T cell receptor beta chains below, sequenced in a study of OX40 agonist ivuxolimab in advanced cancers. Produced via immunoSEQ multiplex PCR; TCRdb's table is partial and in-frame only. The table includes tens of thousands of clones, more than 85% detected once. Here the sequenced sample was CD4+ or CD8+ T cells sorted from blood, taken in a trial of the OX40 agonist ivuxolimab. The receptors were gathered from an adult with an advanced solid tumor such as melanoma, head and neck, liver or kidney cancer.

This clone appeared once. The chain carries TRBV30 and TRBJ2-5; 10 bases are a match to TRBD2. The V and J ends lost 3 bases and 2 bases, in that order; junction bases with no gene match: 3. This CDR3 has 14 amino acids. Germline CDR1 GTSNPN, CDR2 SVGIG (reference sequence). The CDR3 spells CAWRPSGGQETQYF. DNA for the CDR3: TGTGCCTGGAGGCCTAGCGGGGGACAAGAGACCCAGTACTTC. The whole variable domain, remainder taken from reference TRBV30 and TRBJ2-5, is SQTIHQWPATLVQPVGSPLSLECTVEGTSNPNLYWYRQAAGRGLQLLFYSVGIGQISSEVPQNLSASRPQDRQFILSSKKLLLSDSGFYLCAWRPSGGQETQYFGPGTRLLVL.

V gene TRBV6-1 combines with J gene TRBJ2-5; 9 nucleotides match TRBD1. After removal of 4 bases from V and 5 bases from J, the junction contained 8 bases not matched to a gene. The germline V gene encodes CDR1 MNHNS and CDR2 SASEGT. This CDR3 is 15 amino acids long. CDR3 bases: TGTGCCAGCAGTGCAACCGGGACAGGGCTCGAGACCCAGTACTTC. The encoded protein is CASSATGTGLETQYF.

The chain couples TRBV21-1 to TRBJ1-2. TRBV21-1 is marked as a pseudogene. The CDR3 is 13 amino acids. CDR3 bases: TGTGCCAGCAGCAAAGCCGGCCCCTATGGCTACACCTTC. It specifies CASSKAGPYGYTF.

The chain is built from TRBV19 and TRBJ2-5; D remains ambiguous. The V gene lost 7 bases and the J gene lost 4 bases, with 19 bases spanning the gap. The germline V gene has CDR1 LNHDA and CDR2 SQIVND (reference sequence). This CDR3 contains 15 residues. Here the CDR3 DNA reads TGTGCCAGTACCGCATCCTGGGGTGCAGGAGAGACCCAGTACTTC. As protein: CASTASWGAGETQYF.

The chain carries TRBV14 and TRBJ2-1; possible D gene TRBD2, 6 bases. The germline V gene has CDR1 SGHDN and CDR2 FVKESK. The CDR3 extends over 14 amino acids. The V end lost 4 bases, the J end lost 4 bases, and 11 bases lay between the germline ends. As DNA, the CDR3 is TGTGCCAGCAGCCCGGGACTTTCATACAATGAGCAGTTCTTC. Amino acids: CASSPGLSYNEQFF.

CDR3 nucleotide sequence: TGTGCCATCAGTGAAGCTTCGGTAGCCAAAAACATTCAGTACTTC. Its protein product is CAISEASVAKNIQYF. The chain joins TRBV10-3 to TRBJ2-4; D remains unclear. Trimming stripped 3 bases from V and 0 bases from J, with 9 bases between. CDR1 is ENHRY, CDR2 SYGVKD, per germline. The CDR3 covers 15 residues.

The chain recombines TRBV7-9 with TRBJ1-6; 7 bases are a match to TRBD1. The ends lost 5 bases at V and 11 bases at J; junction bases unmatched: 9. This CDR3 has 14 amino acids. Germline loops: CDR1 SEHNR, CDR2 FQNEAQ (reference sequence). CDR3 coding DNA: TGTGCCAGCAGCCCGGGACAGCGTTATACACCCCTCCACTTT. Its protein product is CASSPGQRYTPLHF. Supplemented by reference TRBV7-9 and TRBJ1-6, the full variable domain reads DTGVSQNPRHKITKRGQNVTFRCDPISEHNRLYWYRQTLGQGPEFLTYFQNEAQLEKSRLLSDRFSAERPKGSFSTLEIQRTEQGDSAMYLCASSPGQRYTPLHFGNGTRLTVT.

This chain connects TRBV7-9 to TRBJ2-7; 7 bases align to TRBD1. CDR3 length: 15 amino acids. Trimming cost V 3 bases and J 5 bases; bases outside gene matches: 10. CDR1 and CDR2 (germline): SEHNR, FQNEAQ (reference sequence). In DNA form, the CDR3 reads TGTGCCAGCAGCTTGGTTTGGGTAGGGGGCAACGAGCAGTACTTC. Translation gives CASSLVWVGGNEQYF.

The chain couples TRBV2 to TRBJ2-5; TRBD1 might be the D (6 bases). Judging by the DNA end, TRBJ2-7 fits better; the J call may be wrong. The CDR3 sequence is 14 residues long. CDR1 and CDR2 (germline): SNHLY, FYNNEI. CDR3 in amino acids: CASSGETGSYEQYF. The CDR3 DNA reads TGTGCCAGCAGTGGGGAGACAGGCTCCTACGAGCAGTACTTC.

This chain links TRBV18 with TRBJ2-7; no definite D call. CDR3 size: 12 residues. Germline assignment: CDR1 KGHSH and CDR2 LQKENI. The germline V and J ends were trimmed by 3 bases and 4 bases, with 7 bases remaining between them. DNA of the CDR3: TGTGCCAGCTCACCTTCAGCTTACGAGCAGTACTTC. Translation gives CASSPSAYEQYF.

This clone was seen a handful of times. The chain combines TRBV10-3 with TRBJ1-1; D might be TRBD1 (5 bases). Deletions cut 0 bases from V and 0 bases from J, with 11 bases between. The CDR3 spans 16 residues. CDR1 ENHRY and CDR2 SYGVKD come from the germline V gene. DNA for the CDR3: TGTGCCATCAGTGAGTCGGCGGGGCAGTTGAACACTGAAGCTTTCTTT. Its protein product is CAISESAGQLNTEAFF.

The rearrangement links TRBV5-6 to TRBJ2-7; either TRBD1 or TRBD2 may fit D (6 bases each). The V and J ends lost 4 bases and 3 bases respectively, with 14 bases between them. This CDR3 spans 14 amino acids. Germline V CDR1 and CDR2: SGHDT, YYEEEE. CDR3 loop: CASSPLGGRYEQYF. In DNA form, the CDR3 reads TGTGCCAGCAGCCCTTTAGGGGGGCGCTACGAGCAGTACTTC.

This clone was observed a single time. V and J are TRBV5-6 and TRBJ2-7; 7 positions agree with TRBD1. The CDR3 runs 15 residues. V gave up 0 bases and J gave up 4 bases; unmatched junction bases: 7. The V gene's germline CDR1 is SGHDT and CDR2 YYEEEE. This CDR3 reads CASSLAGQTEYEQYF. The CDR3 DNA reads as TGTGCCAGCAGCTTGGCGGGACAGACAGAATACGAGCAGTACTTC.

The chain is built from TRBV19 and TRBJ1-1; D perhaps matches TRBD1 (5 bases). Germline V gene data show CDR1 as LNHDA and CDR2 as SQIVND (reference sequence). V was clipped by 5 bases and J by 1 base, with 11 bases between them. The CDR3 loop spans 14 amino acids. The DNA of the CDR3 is TGTGCCAGTAGTCCTAGGGGACGGAACACTGAAGCTTTCTTT. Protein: CASSPRGRNTEAFF. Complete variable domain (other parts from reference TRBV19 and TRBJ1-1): DGGITQSPKYLFRKEGQNVTLSCEQNLNHDAMYWYRQDPGQGLRLIYYSQIVNDFQKGDIAEGYSVSREKKESFPLTVTSAQKNPTAFYLCASSPRGRNTEAFFGQGTRLTVV.

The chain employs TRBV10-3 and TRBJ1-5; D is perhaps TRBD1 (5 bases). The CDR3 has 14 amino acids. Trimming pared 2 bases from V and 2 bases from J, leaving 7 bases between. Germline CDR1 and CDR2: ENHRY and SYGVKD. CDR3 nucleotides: TGTGCCATCAGTGAGGGAGGGGGCAATCAGCCCCAGCATTTT. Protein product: CAISEGGGNQPQHF.

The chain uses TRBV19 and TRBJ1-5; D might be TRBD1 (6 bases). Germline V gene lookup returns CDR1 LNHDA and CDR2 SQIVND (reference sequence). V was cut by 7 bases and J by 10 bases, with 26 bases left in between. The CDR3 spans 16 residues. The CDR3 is CASTQGRGGSVSPQHF. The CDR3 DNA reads TGTGCCAGTACCCAGGGGCGGGGTGGAAGCGTCTCCCCCCAGCATTTT. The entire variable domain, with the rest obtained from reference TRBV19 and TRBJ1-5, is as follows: DGGITQSPKYLFRKEGQNVTLSCEQNLNHDAMYWYRQDPGQGLRLIYYSQIVNDFQKGDIAEGYSVSREKKESFPLTVTSAQKNPTAFYLCASTQGRGGSVSPQHFGDGTRLSIL.

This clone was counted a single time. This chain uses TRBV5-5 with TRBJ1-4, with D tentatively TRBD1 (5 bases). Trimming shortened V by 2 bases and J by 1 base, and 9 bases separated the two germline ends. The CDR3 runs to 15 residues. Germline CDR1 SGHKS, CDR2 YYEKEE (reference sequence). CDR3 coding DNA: TGTGCCAGCAGCTTCAGGGAGAAAACTAATGAAAAACTGTTTTTT. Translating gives CASSFREKTNEKLFF.

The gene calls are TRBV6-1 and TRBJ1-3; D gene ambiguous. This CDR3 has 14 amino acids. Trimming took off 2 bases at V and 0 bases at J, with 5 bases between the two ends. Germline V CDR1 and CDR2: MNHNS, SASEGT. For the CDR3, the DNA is TGTGCCAGCAGTGAAAGGCACTCTGGAAACACCATATATTTT. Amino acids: CASSERHSGNTIYF.

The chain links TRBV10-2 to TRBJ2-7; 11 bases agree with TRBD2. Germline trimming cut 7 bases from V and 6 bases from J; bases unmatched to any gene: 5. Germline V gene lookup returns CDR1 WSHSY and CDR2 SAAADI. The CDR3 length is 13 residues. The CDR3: CASKTSGSGEQYF. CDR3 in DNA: TGCGCCAGCAAAACTAGCGGGAGCGGCGAGCAGTACTTC.

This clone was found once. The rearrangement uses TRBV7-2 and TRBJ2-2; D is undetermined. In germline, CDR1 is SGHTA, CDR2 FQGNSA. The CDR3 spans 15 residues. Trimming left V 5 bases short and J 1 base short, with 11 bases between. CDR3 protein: CASSLTRVNTGELFF. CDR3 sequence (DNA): TGTGCCAGCAGCCTTACAAGGGTGAACACCGGGGAGCTGTTTTTT.

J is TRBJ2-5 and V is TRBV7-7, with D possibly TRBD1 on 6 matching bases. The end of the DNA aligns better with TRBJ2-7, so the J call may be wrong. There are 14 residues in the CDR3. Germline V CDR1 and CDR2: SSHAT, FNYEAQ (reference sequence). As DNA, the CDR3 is TGTGCCAGCAGCTTAGCGTCAGGGGACTACGAGCAGTACTTC. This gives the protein CASSLASGDYEQYF.

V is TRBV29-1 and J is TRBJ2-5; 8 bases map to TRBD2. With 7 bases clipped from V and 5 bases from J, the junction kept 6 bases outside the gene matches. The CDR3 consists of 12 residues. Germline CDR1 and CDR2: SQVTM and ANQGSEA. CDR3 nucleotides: TGCAGCGCCGGCGGGGGGTGGGAGACCCAGTACTTC. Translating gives CSAGGGWETQYF.

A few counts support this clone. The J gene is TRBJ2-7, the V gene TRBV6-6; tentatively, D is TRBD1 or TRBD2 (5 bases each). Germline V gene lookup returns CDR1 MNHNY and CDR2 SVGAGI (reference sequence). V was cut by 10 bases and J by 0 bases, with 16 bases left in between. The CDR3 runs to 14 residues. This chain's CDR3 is CATLWGRNSYEQYF. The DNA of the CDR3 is TGTGCCACTTTATGGGGACGCAACTCCTACGAGCAGTACTTC.

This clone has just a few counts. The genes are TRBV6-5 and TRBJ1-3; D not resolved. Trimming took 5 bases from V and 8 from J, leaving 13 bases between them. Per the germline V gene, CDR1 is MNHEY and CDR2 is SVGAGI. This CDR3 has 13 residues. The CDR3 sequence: CASSPSEWDTIYF. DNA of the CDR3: TGTGCCAGCAGTCCCTCGGAGTGGGACACCATATATTTT.